This T cell receptor (beta chain) was profiled in a study of T cell responses to AZD1222 COVID-19 vaccine. TCRdb keeps only in-frame clones here, not all; method: immunoSEQ multiplex PCR. The sample holds 90,000 to 120,000 clones; roughly 89% are singletons and the top ten take about 3.5%. The CDR3 length is 16 residues. Trimming removed 4 bases at V and 4 bases at J, with 20 bases between. Germline V gives CDR1 SGDLS, CDR2 YYNGEE. The input for sequencing was peripheral blood, taken on day 0 of AZD1222 vaccination. The rearrangement uses TRBV9 and TRBJ1-2, with D unresolved. This sequence was found in an adult in good health. Written as DNA, the CDR3 is TGTGCCAGCAGCACTCTAGGACGGCCGCAAGCCTATGGCTACACCTTC. Residues: CASSTLGRPQAYGYTF.